Sequencing of this TCR beta chain was carried out in a study of cytomegalovirus exposure and HLA in healthy donors. General observations from the study: Confirmation in vitro established that three CMV-associated chains were specific for CMV antigens.

The PCR had 60 Vbeta and 13 Jbeta primers. Using immunoSEQ multiplex PCR, the repertoire was profiled, and TCRdb retains in-frame clones only, with some absent. The table records around 97,000 clones, 9.4% of them present only once. Germline CDR1 reads SGHDT; CDR2 reads YYEEEE. There are 15 residues in the CDR3. Trimming removed 4 bases at V and 3 bases at J, with 14 bases between. In its sample, this clone was seen a few times. The antigen remains undetermined. The sequence came from a man over 45 in good health and CMV-seropositive. What was sequenced was PBMCs. The chain couples TRBV5-6 to TRBJ1-5; D perhaps matches TRBD1 (6 bases). Written as DNA, the CDR3 is TGTGCCAGCAGCGTCAGGGGTGCCATCAATCAGCCCCAGCATTTT. Translation: CASSVRGAINQPQHF. Complete variable domain (other parts from reference TRBV5-6 and TRBJ1-5): DAGVTQSPTHLIKTRGQQVTLRCSPKSGHDTVSWYQQALGQGPQFIFQYYEEEERQRGNFPDRFSGHQFPNYSSELNVNALLLGDSALYLCASSVRGAINQPQHFGDGTRLSIL.